One and the same sample provided the 7 T cell receptor beta chains below, sequenced in a study of blood T cell repertoires in COVID-19. Some clones are missing from TCRdb's copy, which holds only in-frame ones; the method was immunoSEQ multiplex PCR. The repertoire has a few hundred thousand clones, 87% of them found once; the top ten carry 7.8%. The sequencing sample was made of peripheral blood. The origin of the receptors is a woman in her fifties or sixties who had recovered from COVID-19.

This clone is a singleton in its sample. The chain combines TRBV18 with TRBJ1-1, with D perhaps matching TRBD1 (5 bases). In germline, CDR1 is KGHSH, CDR2 LQKENI. This CDR3 is 17 amino acids long. The V end lost 0 bases, the J end lost 0 bases, and 14 bases lay between the germline ends. The CDR3 is CASSPPLQGGMNTEAFF. The CDR3 DNA reads TGTGCCAGCTCACCACCGCTTCAGGGAGGGATGAACACTGAAGCTTTCTTT.

The table lists this clone with a count of one. The chain has TRBV1 and TRBJ2-7; TRBD2 is the table's D call and was not checked against the DNA. TRBV1 has pseudogene status. The CDR3 totals 17 residues. CDR3 sequence reads: CTSSQEKPSGGDYEQYF. The CDR3 DNA follows: TGCACCAGCAGCCAAGAGAAACCTAGCGGGGGGGACTACGAGCAGTACTTC.

The V and J genes are TRBV9 and TRBJ2-3; a weak D match, TRBD2 (5 bases). V was cut by 2 bases and J by 0 bases, with 10 bases left in between. CDR3 length: 15 residues. The V gene's germline CDR1 is SGDLS and CDR2 YYNGEE. CDR3 region: CASSVADLSTDTQYF. The CDR3 DNA reads as TGTGCCAGCAGCGTCGCGGACTTAAGCACAGATACGCAGTATTTT.

This clone has only a few counts. This chain links TRBV6-5 with TRBJ1-1; 10 bases agree with TRBD1. Trimming removed 6 bases from V and 5 bases from J; junction bases left unmatched: 6. The CDR3 loop spans 14 amino acids. CDR1 MNHEY and CDR2 SVGAGI come from the germline V gene. CDR3 DNA: TGTGCCAGCAGCACCGACAGGGGGCTAACTGAAGCTTTCTTT. It encodes CASSTDRGLTEAFF.

This clone came up once. This rearrangement joins TRBV9 to TRBJ2-2; 8 bases align to TRBD1. The V segment lost 1 base and the J segment 7 bases; nucleotides outside the gene matches: 21. Germline V gene data show CDR1 as SGDLS and CDR2 as YYNGEE. The CDR3 length is 20 residues. The CDR3 is CASSVSLARSDRVFDGELFF. CDR3 nucleotides: TGTGCCAGCAGCGTAAGCTTGGCGAGGTCGGACAGGGTCTTCGACGGGGAGCTGTTTTTT.

In regard to this clone: The same CDR3 is also encoded by other DNA sequences in this sample. The chain recombines TRBV5-1 with TRBJ1-1; 7 nucleotides align to TRBD1. After removal of 2 bases from V and 4 bases from J, the junction contained 5 bases not matched to a gene. CDR1 is SGHRS and CDR2 is YFSETQ in the germline V gene. The CDR3 totals 14 residues. The CDR3 here is CASSLYRGGTEAFF. As DNA, the CDR3 is TGCGCCAGCAGCTTATACAGGGGAGGCACTGAAGCTTTCTTT.

This sequence joins TRBV18 and TRBJ1-3, with no clear D. This CDR3 contains 14 residues. Germline CDR1 KGHSH, CDR2 LQKENI. Trimming pared 1 base from V and 2 bases from J, leaving 6 bases between. This CDR3 is CASSPQWPGNTIYF. The CDR3 DNA follows: TGTGCCAGCTCACCACAGTGGCCTGGAAACACCATATATTTT.